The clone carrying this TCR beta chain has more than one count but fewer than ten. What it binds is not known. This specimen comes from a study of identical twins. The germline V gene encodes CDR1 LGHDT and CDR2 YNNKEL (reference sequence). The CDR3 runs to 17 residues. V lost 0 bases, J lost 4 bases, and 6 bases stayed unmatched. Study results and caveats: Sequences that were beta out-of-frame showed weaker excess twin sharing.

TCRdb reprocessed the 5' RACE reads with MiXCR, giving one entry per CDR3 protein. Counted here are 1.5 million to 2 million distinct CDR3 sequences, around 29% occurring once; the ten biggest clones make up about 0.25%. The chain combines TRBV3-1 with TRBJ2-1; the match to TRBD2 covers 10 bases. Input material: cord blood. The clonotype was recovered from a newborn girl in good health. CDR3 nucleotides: TGTGCCAGCAGCCAAGACCCTACTAGCGGGGTGTACAATGAGCAGTTCTTC. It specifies CASSQDPTSGVYNEQFF.